This record looks at one T cell receptor beta chain sequence and its context. The entry originates in a study of technical replicates of blood from several donors. There are 16 residues in the CDR3. Germline-derived CDR1 and CDR2 are KGHSH and LQKENI. V lost 2 bases, J lost 2 bases, and 8 bases stayed unmatched. The table came from immunoSEQ multiplex PCR; TCRdb's copy has only in-frame clones and leaves some out. This sample carries about 56,000 clones, 90% to 95% of them seen once, and the ten largest clones take 3.5% to 4.5%. The chain uses TRBV18 and TRBJ2-7; TRBD1 matches 8 bases. The clonotype originates from a human donor in good health. Some clones in this sample may be carry-over from other donors' samples. The specimen was PBMCs. For the CDR3, the DNA is TGTGCCAGCTCACCATTGGACAGGGCCTTAACCTACGAGCAGTACTTC. Translating it yields CASSPLDRALTYEQYF.